This T cell receptor (beta chain) was found in a study of shared clonotypes between healthy human individuals. Produced via immunoSEQ multiplex PCR; TCRdb's table is partial and in-frame only. The table includes about 2.4 million clones, approximately 94% detected once. Germline lookup yields CDR1 MDHEN and CDR2 SYDVKM. V was clipped by 2 bases and J by 8 bases, with 12 bases between them. The CDR3 totals 13 residues. Regarding this clone: Its antigen is currently unknown. This sample includes further DNA sequences coding for the same CDR3.

General study results and limits: The researchers took only blood, and tissue repertoires probably look different.

The clonotype was recovered from a man aged 18 to 29 in good health. Some clones in this sample may be carry-over from other donors' samples. The chain carries TRBV28 and TRBJ1-2, with D possibly matching TRBD1 (5 bases). Sequenced: naive CD4+ T cells from PBMCs. Specified subset: CD45RA+ positively selected. The CDR3 DNA reads as TGTGCCAGCAGTTTAGGGCAGGGTGGCGGCTACACCTTC. Protein product: CASSLGQGGGYTF.